This T cell receptor beta chain appears in the sequencing data of a study of PD-1 blockade in classical Hodgkin lymphoma. General study points: Whatever underlies the repertoire differences (possibly disease activity or prior therapy) remains undefined.

This sample's time point: newly diagnosed, previously untreated cHL patient sample. The V gene's germline CDR1 is ENHRY and CDR2 SYGVKD. V was clipped by 8 bases and J by 5 bases; unmatched bases: 14. This CDR3 has 15 residues. Produced via immunoSEQ multiplex PCR; TCRdb's table is partial and in-frame only. The table has roughly 68,000 clones, 85% to 95% seen once. A note on this clone: The antigen is unknown.

This TCR derives from a human donor with classical Hodgkin lymphoma. V gene TRBV10-3 combines with J gene TRBJ1-1; 7 nucleotides match TRBD1. Sequenced sample: peripheral blood mononuclear cells (PBMCs). DNA of the CDR3: TGTGCCATCGGCCAGAATACAGGGGTCGGAACTGAAGCTTTCTTT. This gives the protein CAIGQNTGVGTEAFF.